Below are 30 T cell receptor beta chains sequenced from a single sample in a study of T-cell reconstitution after alpha-beta-depleted transplantation in children. Molecular barcoding with unique molecular identifiers was used for the TCRbeta library. TCRdb fed the PCR reads into MiXCR, producing one record per CDR3 protein. The table records roughly 240,000 distinct CDR3 sequences, just under 8.5% of them present only once. The sample was PBMCs, mostly from graft donor cells, taken 180 days after TCRalphabeta/CD19-depleted stem cell transplant. All receptors derive from a male patient younger than 18 who had a stem cell transplant for acute lymphoblastic leukemia, so the T cells may come from the graft donor.

This clonotype was recorded at least ten times. The chain recombines TRBV20-1 with TRBJ1-4; D is undetermined. V was pared by 0 bases and J by 5 bases, with 10 bases between. Looked up from germline, CDR1 is DFQATT and CDR2 is SNEGSKA (reference sequence). The length of the CDR3 is 14 residues. DNA for the CDR3: TGCAGTGCTAGAGATGCGCAGCCAAATGAAAAACTGTTTTTT. Protein: CSARDAQPNEKLFF.

This clonotype has ten or more counts. This chain connects TRBV7-2 to TRBJ2-5; 12 bases map to TRBD1. V was clipped by 1 base and J by 7 bases; unmatched bases: 10. Germline V CDR1 and CDR2: SGHTA, FQGNSA. The CDR3 totals 17 residues. The CDR3 loop is CASSLVPGTGGAGTQYF. Here the CDR3 DNA reads TGTGCCAGCAGCTTAGTCCCCGGGACAGGGGGCGCAGGGACCCAGTACTTC.

With respect to this clonotype: A single base separates this from a much larger clone, so it may be a read error. The rearrangement uses TRBV4-3 and TRBJ1-2, with 9 nucleotides matching TRBD1. The CDR3 has 15 amino acids. Unmatched junction bases numbered 4, after V lost 1 base and J lost 4 bases. Germline V gives CDR1 LGHNA, CDR2 YSLEER. CDR3 in amino acids: CASSQGQGGTYGYTF. Here the CDR3 DNA reads TGCGCCAGCAGCCAAGGACAGGGGGGTACCTATGGCTACACCTTC.

This clonotype appeared many times. The chain uses TRBV7-3 and TRBJ2-1; 10 bases agree with TRBD2. CDR1 and CDR2 (germline): SGHTA, FQGTGA. This CDR3 has 15 amino acids. V dropped 1 base and J dropped 5; count of bases not matched to a gene: 2. CDR3 sequence (DNA): TGTGCCAGCAGCTTAAGAGCGGGGGGGAACAATGAGCAGTTCTTC. This codes for CASSLRAGGNNEQFF. Filled out from reference TRBV7-3 and TRBJ2-1, the complete variable domain reads GAGVSQTPSNKVTEKGKYVELRCDPISGHTALYWYRQSLGQGPEFLIYFQGTGAADDSGLPNDRFFAVRPEGSVSTLKIQRTERGDSAVYLCASSLRAGGNNEQFFGPGTRLTVL.

This clonotype was recorded at least ten times. CDR3 coding DNA: TGTGCCAGCAGTTACGAGGCCACCAGGGGAAGATACTCTGGAAACACCATATATTTT. Its protein is CASSYEATRGRYSGNTIYF. The V and J genes are TRBV6-5 and TRBJ1-3, with a tentative D call TRBD1 (6 bases). Trimming took 2 bases from V and 0 from J, leaving 20 bases between them. The CDR3 has 19 residues. Germline CDR1 MNHEY, CDR2 SVGAGI.

This clonotype was counted at least ten times. This rearrangement joins TRBV20-1 to TRBJ2-7; 8 bases line up with TRBD1. V gave up 1 base and J gave up 4 bases; unmatched junction bases: 12. This CDR3 has 16 amino acids. Germline V gives CDR1 DFQATT, CDR2 SNEGSKA (reference sequence). CDR3 nucleotide sequence: TGCAGTGCTAGAGCTATTCTTTGGGGACAGGCTTACGAGCAGTACTTC. Translating it yields CSARAILWGQAYEQYF.

This clonotype was recorded at least ten times. The chain combines TRBV28 with TRBJ1-5; the match to TRBD1 covers 7 bases. Per the germline V gene, CDR1 is MDHEN and CDR2 is SYDVKM. Losses at the gene ends were 0 bases for V and 6 bases for J; bases not matched to a gene: 5. This CDR3 spans 15 amino acids. The CDR3 loop reads CASSLWGRGGQPQHF. CDR3 coding DNA: TGTGCCAGCAGTTTATGGGGCAGGGGGGGTCAGCCCCAGCATTTT.

There are many counts of this clonotype. The CDR3 region is CASSALGETQYF. The CDR3 nucleotides read TGTGCCAGCAGTGCCCTGGGAGAGACCCAGTACTTC. V usage is TRBV12-3 or TRBV12-4 and J usage is TRBJ2-5; D remains ambiguous. The CDR3 extends over 12 amino acids. V gave up 5 bases and J gave up 4 bases, with 8 bases separating them.

CDR3 sequence reads: CASSQEVPGPATYNEQFF. The CDR3 nucleotides are TGCGCCAGCAGCCAAGAAGTTCCCGGACCCGCTACCTACAATGAGCAGTTCTTC. V is TRBV4-3 and J is TRBJ2-1; D is undetermined. CDR1 LGHNA and CDR2 YSLEER come from the germline V gene. The CDR3 runs to 18 residues. V gave up 0 bases and J gave up 2 bases, with 17 bases separating them.

In the case of this clonotype: Given a much more abundant clone one base away, this may be a read error. The CDR3 coding sequence is TGTGCCAGCAACCCGGGACAAGGGTACACCGGGGAGCTGTTTTTT. Translated: CASNPGQGYTGELFF. The chain employs TRBV12-3 or TRBV12-4 and TRBJ2-2, with D possibly being TRBD1 (6 bases). The CDR3 runs to 15 residues. Trimming left V 7 bases short and J 3 bases short, with 15 bases between.

The chain is built from TRBV18 and TRBJ1-6; possibly TRBD1 for D (5 bases). The CDR3 has 14 amino acids. V dropped 3 bases and J dropped 10 bases, with 13 bases sitting between them. Germline V gene sequence: CDR1 KGHSH, CDR2 LQKENI. The CDR3 DNA follows: TGTGCCAGCTCACCCACGGACATTCAGTCACCCCTCCACTTT. Its protein is CASSPTDIQSPLHF.

This clonotype was observed at least ten times. This chain connects TRBV20-1 to TRBJ2-5, with D perhaps TRBD1 (6 bases). Looked up from germline, CDR1 is DFQATT and CDR2 is SNEGSKA (reference sequence). The CDR3 consists of 15 residues. V was cut by 0 bases and J by 5 bases, with 16 bases left in between. This CDR3 is CSARDRPGEWETQYF. The CDR3 DNA is TGCAGTGCTAGAGATCGGCCAGGGGAGTGGGAGACCCAGTACTTC.

V usage is TRBV5-6 and J usage is TRBJ2-2; maybe TRBD2 (6 bases). CDR1 is SGHDT and CDR2 is YYEEEE in the germline V gene. The CDR3 sequence is 14 residues long. V gave up 4 bases and J gave up 6 bases, with 13 bases separating them. This chain's CDR3 is CASSHFGGAGELFF. CDR3 in DNA: TGTGCCAGCAGCCATTTTGGAGGGGCCGGGGAGCTGTTTTTT. The full variable domain, in which reference TRBV5-6 and TRBJ2-2 provide the parts outside the CDR3, is DAGVTQSPTHLIKTRGQQVTLRCSPKSGHDTVSWYQQALGQGPQFIFQYYEEEERQRGNFPDRFSGHQFPNYSSELNVNALLLGDSALYLCASSHFGGAGELFFGEGSRLTVL.

This clonotype occurred many times. The chain recombines TRBV18 with TRBJ2-5, with D possibly matching TRBD2 (5 bases). This CDR3 contains 14 residues. Per the germline V gene, CDR1 is KGHSH and CDR2 is LQKENI. V dropped 3 bases and J dropped 2 bases, with 10 bases sitting between them. CDR3 DNA sequence: TGTGCCAGCTCACCCGGGGTAGCGCAAGAGACCCAGTACTTC. This encodes CASSPGVAQETQYF.

This clonotype was observed at least ten times. The chain employs TRBV7-6 and TRBJ2-3; 7 positions match TRBD1. Germline V CDR1 and CDR2: SGHVS, FNYEAQ. This CDR3 is built from 15 residues. V gave up 5 bases and J gave up 0 bases; unmatched junction bases: 5. The CDR3 region has the DNA TGTGCCAGCAGCCCAGGGGGACGGAGCACAGATACGCAGTATTTT. Residues: CASSPGGRSTDTQYF.

The sample holds many counts of this clonotype. CDR3 DNA sequence: TGTGCCAGCTCACCGGAAAGGCCGCTGTTCTTC. Residues: CASSPERPLFF. J is TRBJ2-1 and V is TRBV18, with D uncertain. The V gene lost 3 bases and the J gene lost 15 bases, with 12 bases spanning the gap. This CDR3 spans 11 amino acids. Germline loops: CDR1 KGHSH, CDR2 LQKENI.

In this sample, this clonotype turned up many times. The rearrangement links TRBV2 to TRBJ2-3; possibly TRBD2 for D (5 bases). CDR1 is SNHLY and CDR2 is FYNNEI in the germline V gene. V was shortened by 7 bases and J by 3 bases, with 17 bases between the two germline ends. The length of the CDR3 is 15 residues. CDR3 sequence (DNA): TGTGCCAGCACTCGCGGGCGGATTGTTACAGATACGCAGTATTTT. Its protein product is CASTRGRIVTDTQYF.

This clonotype has a count of ten or more. This chain joins TRBV6-4 and TRBJ1-5; 9 positions agree with TRBD1. Germline loops: CDR1 MRHNA, CDR2 SNTAGT. V trimming: 2 bases; J trimming: 5 bases; junction bases outside the gene matches: 4. This CDR3 spans 15 amino acids. CDR3 residues: CASSDTGGPHQPQHF. The CDR3 bases are TGTGCCAGCAGTGACACAGGGGGCCCTCATCAGCCCCAGCATTTT.

About this clonotype: A clone one base away is much larger, so this may be a read error. This chain uses TRBV28 with TRBJ1-4; the D is unclear. This CDR3 contains 14 residues. Germline V lookup: CDR1 MDHEN, CDR2 SYDVKM. The CDR3 DNA follows: TGTGCCAGCTCCGGCCCCTCAACTAATGAAAAACTGATTTTT. Translated: CASSGPSTNEKLIF.

This clonotype was recorded many times. The V and J genes are TRBV28 and TRBJ1-2; 8 nucleotides match TRBD1. In germline, CDR1 is MDHEN, CDR2 SYDVKM. The CDR3 runs 12 residues. Unmatched junction bases numbered 6, after V lost 11 bases and J lost 4 bases. The CDR3 DNA reads as TGTGCCTCCAGGACAGGGCTCTATGGCTACACCTTC. Protein: CASRTGLYGYTF.

This chain uses TRBV12-3 or TRBV12-4 with TRBJ2-5, with TRBD1 identical over 11 bases. Trimming at V came to 5 bases and at J to 1 base, leaving 3 bases not matched to a gene. This CDR3 region has 15 residues. This CDR3 reads CASSGDRGGQETQYF. CDR3 nucleotide sequence: TGTGCCAGCAGTGGGGACAGGGGGGGCCAAGAGACCCAGTACTTC.

This clonotype was detected many times. The chain carries TRBV24-1 and TRBJ1-4; D remains unclear. CDR1 and CDR2 from the germline V gene are KGHDR and SFDVKD. V lost 1 base to trimming and J lost 6 bases, with 14 bases between them. The CDR3 extends over 16 amino acids. Here the CDR3 DNA reads TGTGCCACCAGTGATTTAACAGTTGTCGAATATGAAAAACTGTTTTTT. As protein: CATSDLTVVEYEKLFF.

This clonotype was seen at least ten times. The V gene is TRBV6-2 or TRBV6-3, the J gene TRBJ2-4; D assignment may be TRBD1 or TRBD2 (6 bases each). This CDR3 has 16 amino acids. V dropped 2 bases and J dropped 0 bases, with 11 bases sitting between them. CDR1 and CDR2 from the germline V gene are MNHEY and SVGEGT. The CDR3 protein is CASSYRKGGAKNIQYF. CDR3 nucleotide sequence: TGTGCCAGCAGTTACAGGAAGGGGGGAGCCAAAAACATTCAGTACTTC.

The sample holds many counts of this clonotype. The chain uses TRBV5-1 and TRBJ2-7; D might be TRBD1 or TRBD2, each matching 5 bases. V was clipped by 0 bases and J by 1 base, with 17 bases between them. There are 17 residues in the CDR3. Looked up from germline, CDR1 is SGHRS and CDR2 is YFSETQ. Written as DNA, the CDR3 is TGCGCCAGCAGCTTGGAAAGGGGTGGGGGTTTTTCCTACGAGCAGTACTTC. Translation: CASSLERGGGFSYEQYF.

This clonotype was seen many times. The chain employs TRBV20-1 and TRBJ2-3, with 7 bases identical to TRBD2. The germline V gene has CDR1 DFQATT and CDR2 SNEGSKA (reference sequence). J lost 9 bases, V lost 1 base, and 7 bases had no gene match. The CDR3 totals 13 residues. The CDR3 spells CSARVRGGDTQYF. CDR3 DNA sequence: TGCAGTGCTAGAGTCCGCGGGGGAGACACGCAGTATTTT.

This clonotype was found many times. This chain joins TRBV10-3 and TRBJ1-1; D remains unclear. The CDR3 is 12 amino acids. The V gene's germline CDR1 is ENHRY and CDR2 SYGVKD. Trimming took 6 bases from V and 3 from J, leaving 8 bases between them. The CDR3 sequence is CAIRNVDTEAFF. The CDR3 DNA is TGTGCCATCAGGAATGTGGACACTGAAGCTTTCTTT.

Many counts were recorded for this clonotype. The chain recombines TRBV5-1 with TRBJ2-1; 8 bases are a match to TRBD2. The ends lost 2 bases at V and 3 bases at J; junction bases unmatched: 7. There are 16 residues in the CDR3. Per germline, CDR1 SGHRS and CDR2 YFSETQ. The CDR3 loop is CASSLSGLALYNEQFF. The CDR3 DNA reads TGCGCCAGCAGCTTAAGTGGACTAGCCCTCTACAATGAGCAGTTCTTC.

The rearrangement joins TRBV9 to TRBJ1-2; no clear D. V was pared by 0 bases and J by 4 bases, with 19 bases between. Germline CDR1 is SGDLS and CDR2 is YYNGEE. The CDR3 runs to 17 residues. The CDR3, as DNA: TGTGCCAGCAGCGTAGCCCGTCCAGCCTGGAACGTCTATGGCTACACCTTC. Translation: CASSVARPAWNVYGYTF.

Comments on this clonotype: A single base separates this from a much larger clone, so it may be a read error. The chain couples TRBV4-2 to TRBJ1-2; D is uncertain. The CDR3 sequence is 14 residues long. V was trimmed by 0 bases and J by 3 bases, leaving 8 bases between them. The germline V gene encodes CDR1 LGHNA and CDR2 YNFKEQ. The CDR3 DNA reads as TGTGCCAGCAGCCAAGACGGCTGGGACTATGGCTACACCTTC. The encoded protein is CASSQDGWDYGYTF.

V usage is TRBV12-3 or TRBV12-4 and J usage is TRBJ2-5, with 14 bases fitting TRBD2. The length of the CDR3 is 19 residues. Trimming cost V 7 bases and J 4 bases; bases outside gene matches: 17. The chain's CDR3 is CASTSLGGLAGVQGETQYF. The CDR3 DNA sequence: TGTGCCAGCACCAGTTTAGGGGGACTAGCGGGAGTTCAGGGAGAGACCCAGTACTTC.